The present entry profiles one TCR beta chain with its context. Its antigen is not identified. This sample is part of a study of cytomegalovirus exposure and HLA in healthy donors. The PCR ran on 60 Vbeta and 13 Jbeta primers. Profiled with immunoSEQ multiplex PCR; TCRdb holds only in-frame clones, not every one. The table has about 160,000 clones, about 80% seen once. Trimming at V came to 0 bases and at J to 8 bases, leaving 6 bases not matched to a gene. The CDR3 consists of 14 residues. Per germline, CDR1 LNHNV and CDR2 YYDKDF (reference sequence). Study results and caveats: Across all donors, roughly uniform sequencing depth was an assumption of the presence/absence analyses.

The sequence derives from a young man in good health and CMV-seropositive. The chain is built from TRBV15 and TRBJ1-2; 7 bases are a match to TRBD1. Sequenced: PBMCs. The CDR3 bases are TGTGCCACCAGCAGAGAAAGACAGGGACAAGGCTACACCTTC. This translates into CATSRERQGQGYTF. Variable domain in full (rest from reference TRBV15 and TRBJ1-2): DAMVIQNPRYQVTQFGKPVTLSCSQTLNHNVMYWYQQKSSQAPKLLFHYYDKDFNNEADTPDNFQSRRPNTSFCFLDIRSPGLGDTAMYLCATSRERQGQGYTFGSGTRLTVV.